This T cell receptor beta chain was observed in a study of cytomegalovirus exposure and HLA in healthy donors. This clone turned up a few times. Its antigen is not known. Points from the study as a whole: It was reportedly the case that the classifier diagnosed cytomegalovirus status with high specificity and sensitivity. One later analysis reportedly identified an Asian-associated ancestry cluster that showed fewer N-insertions than the roughly 600-donor mean. Within an earlier analysis, most TCR beta V segments proved productive either about 90% or about 30% of the time.

13 Jbeta primers and 60 Vbeta primers were used for the PCR. Sequencing used immunoSEQ multiplex PCR; TCRdb keeps in-frame clones, though not all of them. The data contain over 150,000 clones, roughly 80% of them singletons. V shed 2 bases and J 7 bases; nucleotides not matched to a gene: 7. Germline CDR1 MNHEY, CDR2 SMNVEV (reference sequence). The CDR3 has 16 residues. The sample consisted of PBMCs. The TCR was taken from a human donor in good health. The chain recombines TRBV27 with TRBJ2-3; 12 bases line up with TRBD2. The CDR3 bases are TGTGCCAGCAGTTTAGATCTAGCGGGGGGGATGTATACGCAGTATTTT. Protein product: CASSLDLAGGMYTQYF.